Each of the 7 T cell receptor beta chains below was sequenced from the same sample in a study of STAT5B mutations in CD4+ large granular lymphocyte leukemia. TCRdb's table, derived via immunoSEQ multiplex PCR, lists solely in-frame clones and lacks some. The sample lists almost 30,000 clones, roughly three quarters occurring once. Sequenced: CD4+ T cells from blood buffy coats. These TCRs come from a human donor in good health.

The chain links TRBV9 to TRBJ2-2, with D perhaps given as TRBD1 or TRBD2 (7 bases each). With 0 bases removed from V and 6 bases from J, the gap between germline ends came to 12 bases. Germline-derived CDR1 and CDR2 are SGDLS and YYNGEE. The CDR3 is 15 amino acids. CDR3 loop: CASSVGRGGSGELFF. CDR3 nucleotides: TGTGCCAGCAGCGTAGGCAGGGGGGGGTCCGGGGAGCTGTTTTTT.

The rearrangement joins TRBV7-2 to TRBJ1-3; D ambiguous. V lost 4 bases and J 3 bases, leaving 7 bases between the germline ends. The CDR3 runs 13 residues. Germline CDR1 is SGHTA and CDR2 is FQGNSA. Here the CDR3 reads CASSSAGGNTIYF. The CDR3 DNA is TGTGCCAGCAGCTCGGCCGGTGGAAACACCATATATTTT.

In this sample, this clone turned up once. The chain couples TRBV18 to TRBJ2-3; D may be TRBD1 or TRBD2 (6 bases each). The V gene's germline CDR1 is KGHSH and CDR2 LQKENI. V was clipped by 2 bases and J by 6 bases, with 12 bases between them. This CDR3 is 14 amino acids long. The CDR3 sequence: CASSPGGGRDTQYF. CDR3 DNA sequence: TGTGCCAGCTCACCAGGAGGGGGTAGGGATACGCAGTATTTT.

V is TRBV11-2 and J is TRBJ2-1; D perhaps matches TRBD2 (7 bases). Trimming took off 1 base at V and 7 bases at J, with 17 bases between the two ends. The germline V gene has CDR1 SGHAT and CDR2 FQNNGV. The CDR3 is made up of 16 amino acids. The CDR3 loop reads CASSLVGGGAGNEQFF. The CDR3 DNA follows: TGTGCCAGCAGCTTAGTAGGTGGGGGGGCCGGGAATGAGCAGTTCTTC. The full variable domain, completed using reference TRBV11-2 and TRBJ2-1, is EAGVAQSPRYKIIEKRQSVAFWCNPISGHATLYWYQQILGQGPKLLIQFQNNGVVDDSQLPKDRFSAERLKGVDSTLKIQPAKLEDSAVYLCASSLVGGGAGNEQFFGPGTRLTVL.

V and J are TRBV10-3 and TRBJ1-1, with unresolved D. The CDR3 covers 13 residues. Per the germline V gene, CDR1 is ENHRY and CDR2 is SYGVKD. V was pared by 8 bases and J by 0 bases, with 10 bases between. The CDR3 DNA is TGTGCCATCGTGGGCAGCTTGAACACTGAAGCTTTCTTT. This gives the protein CAIVGSLNTEAFF.

The chain joins TRBV4-1 to TRBJ1-2; D perhaps matches TRBD1 (5 bases). CDR3 length equals 14 residues. Germline V gene lookup returns CDR1 MGHRA and CDR2 YSYEKL. V was cut by 3 bases and J by 4 bases, with 12 bases left in between. Here the CDR3 DNA reads TGCGCCAGCAGCCATTCAGGAGGGACCTATGGCTACACCTTC. Encoded protein: CASSHSGGTYGYTF.

The genes are TRBV5-1 and TRBJ1-2; D perhaps matches TRBD1 (5 bases). The CDR3 loop spans 14 amino acids. Trimming left V 2 bases short and J 5 bases short, with 13 bases between. From germline, CDR1 is SGHRS and CDR2 YFSETQ. The CDR3 DNA sequence: TGCGCCAGCAGCTTTGACAGCGAGGGGTATGGCTACACCTTC. As protein: CASSFDSEGYGYTF.